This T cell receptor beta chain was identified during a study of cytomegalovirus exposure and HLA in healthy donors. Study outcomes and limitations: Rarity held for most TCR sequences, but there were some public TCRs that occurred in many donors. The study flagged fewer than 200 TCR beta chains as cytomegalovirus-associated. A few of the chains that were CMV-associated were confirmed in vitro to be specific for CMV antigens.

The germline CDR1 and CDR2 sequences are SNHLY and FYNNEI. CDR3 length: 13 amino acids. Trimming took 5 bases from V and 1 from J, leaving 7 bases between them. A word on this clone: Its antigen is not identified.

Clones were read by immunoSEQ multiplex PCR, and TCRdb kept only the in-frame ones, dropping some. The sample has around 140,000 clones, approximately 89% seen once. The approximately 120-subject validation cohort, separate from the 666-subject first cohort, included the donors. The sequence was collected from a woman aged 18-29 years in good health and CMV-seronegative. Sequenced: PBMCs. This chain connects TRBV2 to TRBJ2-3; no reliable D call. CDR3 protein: CASSILGTDTQYF. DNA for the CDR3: TGTGCCAGCAGTATATTAGGCACAGATACGCAGTATTTT.